These 7 T cell receptor beta chains share one sample of origin, sequenced in a study of OX40 agonist ivuxolimab in advanced cancers. TCRdb keeps only in-frame clones here, not all; method: immunoSEQ multiplex PCR. Of 100,000 to 110,000 clones detected, 89% appear once; the ten largest clones hold about 0.17%. The material sequenced was CD4+ or CD8+ T cells sorted from blood, taken in a trial of the OX40 agonist ivuxolimab. These receptors originate from an adult with an advanced solid tumor such as melanoma, head and neck, liver or kidney cancer.

The chain couples TRBV25-1 to TRBJ1-1; D remains ambiguous. This CDR3 contains 17 residues. CDR1 and CDR2 (germline): MGHDK, SYGVNS. Trimming shortened V by 0 bases and J by 1 base, and 15 bases separated the two germline ends. The CDR3 nucleotides are TGTGCCAGCAGTGAATATGTCTCCCCCTATGGGAACACTGAAGCTTTCTTT. It specifies CASSEYVSPYGNTEAFF.

The gene calls are TRBV5-8 and TRBJ2-1, with TRBD2 matching 9 bases. Germline V lookup: CDR1 SGHTS, CDR2 YDEGEE. The V gene end was trimmed by 2 bases and the J gene end by 7 bases; junction bases not matched to a gene: 7. CDR3 size: 15 residues. In DNA form, the CDR3 reads TGTGCCAGCAGCTTATATCAAGCGGGAGGTAATGAGCAGTTCTTC. It codes for CASSLYQAGGNEQFF.

The chain employs TRBV27 and TRBJ1-2; D is undetermined. This CDR3 has 17 residues. V lost 0 bases and J 2 bases, leaving 16 bases between the germline ends. CDR1 is MNHEY and CDR2 is SMNVEV in the germline V gene (reference sequence). CDR3 protein: CASSLSGWLAQNYGYTF. The DNA for the CDR3 is TGTGCCAGCAGTTTATCGGGGTGGTTGGCGCAAAACTATGGCTACACCTTC.

This chain uses TRBV6-1 with TRBJ1-2; D not resolved. The CDR3 loop spans 12 amino acids. The germline V gene has CDR1 MNHNS and CDR2 SASEGT. Trimming pared 3 bases from V and 4 bases from J, leaving 6 bases between. The CDR3 coding sequence is TGTGCCAGCAGTGACAGTGGCTATGGCTACACCTTC. It encodes CASSDSGYGYTF.

This chain connects TRBV10-1 to TRBJ2-2; D possibly corresponds to TRBD1 (6 bases). Germline values: CDR1 WNHNN, CDR2 SYGVQD (reference sequence). The CDR3 spans 13 residues. Trimming shortened V by 5 bases and J by 7 bases, and 11 bases separated the two germline ends. Here the CDR3 DNA reads TGCGCCAGCAGTAGTCAGGGGTTCGGGGAGCTGTTTTTT. It encodes CASSSQGFGELFF.

The genes are TRBV6-5 and TRBJ2-2; TRBD2 might be the D (6 bases). V lost 7 bases and J 6 bases, leaving 9 bases between the germline ends. The germline CDR1 and CDR2 sequences are MNHEY and SVGAGI. The CDR3 sequence is 12 residues long. The CDR3 loop is CASKGGPGELFF. DNA of the CDR3: TGTGCCAGCAAGGGAGGACCCGGGGAGCTGTTTTTT.

The rearrangement uses TRBV6-6 and TRBJ2-5, with D unresolved. The CDR3 has 10 amino acids. The V gene's germline CDR1 is MNHNY and CDR2 SVGAGI (reference sequence). V was shortened by 8 bases and J by 5 bases, with 6 bases between the two germline ends. The CDR3 coding sequence is TGTGCCAGCGGGGTCGAGACCCAGTACTTC. Encoded protein: CASGVETQYF.